Below are 13 T cell receptor beta chains sequenced from a single sample in a study of blood T cell repertoires in COVID-19. TCRdb keeps only in-frame clones here, not all; method: immunoSEQ multiplex PCR. The sample lists 140,000 to 150,000 clones; about 89% were seen once. Sequenced: peripheral blood. The origin of the receptors is a man aged 45-65 years who had recovered from COVID-19.

This rearrangement joins TRBV10-2 to TRBJ1-3, with a weak D call TRBD1 (6 bases). Per germline, CDR1 WSHSY and CDR2 SAAADI. V gave up 4 bases and J gave up 2 bases, with 9 bases separating them. The CDR3 is 14 residues long. CDR3 amino acids: CASSVGATGNTIYF. CDR3 sequence (DNA): TGCGCCAGCAGTGTGGGGGCTACTGGAAACACCATATATTTT.

This clone came up once. The chain has TRBV4-2 and TRBJ2-3, with a weak D call TRBD2 (6 bases). The V gene's germline CDR1 is LGHNA and CDR2 YNFKEQ. The CDR3 covers 17 residues. Trimming shortened V by 4 bases and J by 2 bases, and 19 bases separated the two germline ends. The CDR3 region is CASSLGPLAGSTDTQYF. The CDR3 DNA reads as TGTGCCAGCAGCCTAGGCCCCTTGGCGGGGTCCACAGATACGCAGTATTTT.

This clone was observed a few times. This chain links TRBV11-2 with TRBJ2-7, with D perhaps TRBD1 (6 bases). This CDR3 is 15 amino acids long. V was cut by 5 bases and J by 3 bases, with 17 bases left in between. CDR1 and CDR2 (germline): SGHAT, FQNNGV. In DNA form, the CDR3 reads TGTGCCAGCAGCGATCCAGGGGCTCACCTCTACGAGCAGTACTTC. This gives the protein CASSDPGAHLYEQYF.

In nucleotides, the CDR3 is TGTGCCAGCAGTCCCCACGTGCGGGGGCGAGAGCAGTACTTC. This gives the protein CASSPHVRGREQYF. The chain has TRBV6-5 and TRBJ2-7, with TRBD2 as a possible D gene (7 bases). CDR3 length: 14 amino acids. Trimming stripped 5 bases from V and 7 bases from J, with 18 bases between. Germline CDR1 MNHEY, CDR2 SVGAGI.

This chain links TRBV2 with TRBJ2-1; TRBD2 matches 7 bases. The CDR3 is made up of 14 amino acids. Trimming cost V 8 bases and J 0 bases; bases outside gene matches: 4. CDR1 SNHLY and CDR2 FYNNEI come from the germline V gene. This chain's CDR3 is CASAGESSYNEQFF. The CDR3 region has the DNA TGTGCCAGCGCGGGGGAAAGCTCCTACAATGAGCAGTTCTTC.

The rearrangement joins TRBV12-2 to TRBJ2-4; TRBD2 is the table's D call and was not checked against the DNA. TRBV12-2 is flagged as a pseudogene. CDR3 length: 13 amino acids. CDR3 loop: CASRFTRKNIQYF. The CDR3 DNA follows: TGTGCAAGTCGCTTCACGCGAAAAAACATTCAGTACTTC.

The DNA of the CDR3 is TGTGCCAGCAGCTTGGCCAATTTAGCGGGGTCCTACAATGAGCAGTTCTTC. It translates to CASSLANLAGSYNEQFF. The chain employs TRBV5-8 and TRBJ2-1; TRBD2 aligns across 8 bases. Germline V gene lookup returns CDR1 SGHTS and CDR2 YDEGEE. The CDR3 runs 17 residues. V dropped 0 bases and J dropped 1; count of bases not matched to a gene: 6.

This chain connects TRBV6-5 to TRBJ2-1, with 11 bases identical to TRBD2. This CDR3 spans 15 amino acids. Trimming removed 5 bases from V and 6 bases from J; junction bases left unmatched: 6. Germline V gene lookup returns CDR1 MNHEY and CDR2 SVGAGI. The CDR3: CASSLSGGAGNEQFF. Written as DNA, the CDR3 is TGTGCCAGCAGTCTTAGCGGGGGGGCCGGCAATGAGCAGTTCTTC.

V usage is TRBV5-1 and J usage is TRBJ2-1; 8 bases align to TRBD2. CDR1 SGHRS and CDR2 YFSETQ come from the germline V gene. V shed 4 bases and J 6 bases; nucleotides not matched to a gene: 9. The CDR3 loop spans 15 amino acids. CDR3 sequence: CASSAAGGAFNEQFF. CDR3 nucleotide sequence: TGCGCCAGCAGCGCCGCCGGGGGGGCTTTCAATGAGCAGTTCTTC.

The chain joins TRBV6-2 or TRBV6-3 to TRBJ1-2, with 8 bases identical to TRBD1. Germline V gene sequence: CDR1 MNHEY, CDR2 SVGEGT. V lost 4 bases and J lost 8; bases outside the gene matches: 12. The CDR3 consists of 15 residues. The CDR3 is CASSFAGGAAGGYTF. The CDR3 region has the DNA TGTGCCAGCAGTTTTGCAGGGGGCGCCGCGGGCGGCTACACCTTC.

The chain uses TRBV20-1 and TRBJ1-2; TRBD1 is a possible D gene (6 bases). Deletions cut 3 bases from V and 2 bases from J, with 13 bases between. Germline V lookup: CDR1 DFQATT, CDR2 SNEGSKA (reference sequence). The CDR3 loop spans 14 amino acids. CDR3 protein: CSASRDTRNYGYTF. Here the CDR3 DNA reads TGCAGTGCTAGTCGGGACACAAGGAACTATGGCTACACCTTC.

The chain uses TRBV10-3 and TRBJ2-3, with 9 bases matching TRBD2. The CDR3 is 14 amino acids. Germline V gives CDR1 ENHRY, CDR2 SYGVKD. J lost 3 bases, V lost 6 bases, and 4 bases had no gene match. The CDR3 region has the DNA TGTGCCATCAGAGGCGGGGGGGCGACAGATACGCAGTATTTT. Protein sequence: CAIRGGGATDTQYF.

V usage is TRBV28 and J usage is TRBJ1-2, with TRBD1 matching 12 bases. Unmatched junction bases numbered 17, after V lost 7 bases and J lost 8 bases. From germline, CDR1 is MDHEN and CDR2 SYDVKM. This CDR3 is built from 17 residues. This CDR3 reads CASKHRDRGRVFRGYTF. The CDR3 DNA follows: TGTGCCAGCAAACACCGGGACAGGGGGCGTGTATTTAGAGGCTACACCTTC.